This TCR beta chain came from a study of blood T cell repertoires in COVID-19. Study summary: The origin of the acute and convalescent COVID-19 samples was the United States, Italy and Spain.

As originally analysed: From reference gene primer amplification, estimates of nucleated cell counts were derived. Using immunoSEQ multiplex PCR, the repertoire was profiled, and TCRdb retains in-frame clones only, with some absent. The D gene and trimming were derived from the DNA, and the V and J assignments and clone size from that table. The sample has 150,000 to 200,000 clones, around 80% seen once. Participants reported their clinical history, and cohort assignment relied on those reports. Cohort 3 donors counted as recovered after two negative PCRs, clearance, or resolved symptoms. CDR3 size: 11 residues. Trimming stripped 3 bases from V and 10 bases from J, with 9 bases between.

This receptor was obtained from a man aged 50 or older who had recovered from COVID-19. The V and J genes are TRBV12-3 or TRBV12-4 and TRBJ1-1; D is undetermined. Specimen: PBMCs or T cells enriched from blood (not recorded which). CDR3 DNA: TGTGCCAGCAGTTTCGGTGGAGGAGCTTTCTTT. Protein product: CASSFGGGAFF.